The rows below give T cell receptor beta chains drawn from one sample of a study of OX40 agonist ivuxolimab in advanced cancers. Measured with immunoSEQ multiplex PCR; TCRdb has only the in-frame clones, and not every one. The data contain 14,000 to 15,000 clones, 70% to 75% of them singletons. Material: CD4+ or CD8+ T cells sorted from blood, obtained in a trial of the OX40 agonist ivuxolimab. These receptors all come from an adult with an advanced solid tumor such as melanoma, head and neck, liver or kidney cancer. The CDR3 runs from the conserved cysteine through the conserved F or W. The order of the fields is D gene, J gene, clone size, V gene, CDR3 protein, CDR3 DNA. D genes are given only for firm matches. Only part of the rows carry a size: once, few, many, or a class if the clone is expanded.

. | TRBJ2-7 | . | TRBV5-4 | CASSSLAPRGEQYF | TGTGCCAGCAGCTCGCTAGCGCCTCGCGGCGAGCAGTACTTC
TRBD1 | TRBJ2-7 | few | TRBV5-5 | CASSIGTAYGEQYF | TGTGCCAGCAGCATCGGGACAGCCTATGGGGAGCAGTACTTC
TRBD1 | TRBJ2-7 | . | TRBV6-4 | CASSEGQAYEQYF | TGTGCCAGCAGTGAAGGACAGGCCTACGAGCAGTACTTC
TRBD2 | TRBJ2-1 | . | TRBV10-2 | CASSEWGGYEQFF | TGCGCCAGCAGTGAGTGGGGGGGGTACGAGCAGTTCTTC
. | TRBJ2-7 | . | TRBV9 | CASSVAGGSSSYEQYF | TGTGCCAGCAGCGTAGCTGGCGGGTCGAGCTCCTACGAGCAGTACTTC
. | TRBJ2-7 | . | TRBV28 | CASSLPIEGRGTAYEQYF | TGTGCCAGCAGTTTGCCCATTGAGGGGAGAGGGACCGCCTACGAGCAGTACTTC
. | TRBJ2-2 | . | TRBV5-6 | CASSLGPYGELFF | TGTGCCAGCAGCTTGGGTCCCTACGGGGAGCTGTTTTTT
TRBD1 | TRBJ1-4 | . | TRBV5-4 | CASSLDRGDEKLFF | TGTGCCAGCAGCTTGGACAGGGGGGATGAAAAACTGTTTTTT
. | TRBJ2-1 | . | TRBV9 | CASSSNYEQFF | TGTGCCAGCAGCTCTAATTATGAGCAGTTCTTC
TRBD2 | TRBJ2-1 | . | TRBV7-2 | CASSLLGLASSYNEQFF | TGTGCCAGCAGCTTATTAGGACTAGCGTCCTCCTACAATGAGCAGTTCTTC
. | TRBJ2-1 | . | TRBV19 | CASSDNNEQFF | TGTGCCAGTAGTGATAATAATGAGCAGTTCTTC
TRBD1 | TRBJ2-7 | . | TRBV28 | CASTSTGDSYEQYF | TGTGCCAGCACTTCGACAGGGGACTCCTACGAGCAGTACTTC
TRBD1 | TRBJ1-2 | once | TRBV28 | CASSPPGQGAWNYGYTF | TGTGCCAGCAGTCCACCGGGACAGGGGGCCTGGAACTATGGCTACACCTTC
TRBD2 | TRBJ2-1 | . | TRBV11-3 | CASSLSGRRYNEQFF | TGTGCCAGCAGCTTAAGCGGGAGGAGGTACAATGAGCAGTTCTTC
. | TRBJ1-1 | . | TRBV21-1 | CASSASPLMGTEDSYTEAFF | TGTGCCAGCAGCGCTTCCCCTCTCATGGGGACGGAGGATTCTTATACTGAAGCTTTCTTT
. | TRBJ1-5 | . | TRBV15 | CATSLPDGNQPQHF | TGTGCCACCAGCCTACCCGACGGGAATCAGCCCCAGCATTTT
. | TRBJ2-1 | . | TRBV11-2 | CASSFQQNEQFF | TGTGCCAGCAGCTTTCAGCAAAATGAGCAGTTCTTC
. | TRBJ2-5 | few | TRBV6-5 | CASSYLGQETQYF | TGTGCCAGCAGTTATCTGGGACAAGAGACCCAGTACTTC
. | TRBJ2-2 | few | TRBV27 | CASSGTYTGELFF | TGTGCCAGCTCCGGGACGTACACCGGGGAGCTGTTTTTT
. | TRBJ1-3 | . | TRBV5-6 | CASSWGPESSGNTIYF | TGTGCCAGCAGCTGGGGACCAGAGAGCTCTGGAAACACCATATATTTT
. | TRBJ2-7 | . | TRBV19 | CASSIPDSYEQYF | TGTGCCAGTAGTATCCCAGACAGCTACGAGCAGTACTTC
. | TRBJ2-1 | . | TRBV19 | CASSITASSAYNEQFF | TGTGCCAGTAGTATAACGGCTAGTTCTGCCTACAATGAGCAGTTCTTC
TRBD2 | TRBJ2-1 | . | TRBV7-8 | CASSFSTGGGLAGDNEQFF | TGTGCCAGCAGCTTCTCGACAGGGGGGGGACTAGCGGGTGACAATGAGCAGTTCTTC
TRBD2 | TRBJ2-7 | . | TRBV29-1 | CSVGGTSGSSYEQYF | TGCAGCGTTGGGGGAACTAGCGGGTCCTCCTACGAGCAGTACTTC
TRBD1 | TRBJ2-5 | few | TRBV29-1 | CSVEAPDREETQYF | TGCAGCGTTGAAGCACCGGACAGGGAGGAGACCCAGTACTTC
TRBD1 | TRBJ2-7 | . | TRBV5-6 | CASSVGTGSYEQYF | TGTGCCAGCTCGGTGGGGACAGGCTCCTACGAGCAGTACTTC
TRBD1 | TRBJ1-2 | . | TRBV7-9 | CASSGTGVGYTF | TGTGCCAGCAGTGGGACAGGGGTCGGCTACACCTTC
TRBD2 | TRBJ2-5 | . | TRBV2 | CASRGGLAGVGETQYF | TGTGCCAGCAGGGGCGGCCTAGCGGGAGTTGGAGAGACCCAGTACTTC
TRBD1 | TRBJ2-1 | . | TRBV6-6 | CASRTGEWSNEQFF | TGTGCCAGCAGGACAGGGGAGTGGAGCAATGAGCAGTTCTTC
. | TRBJ2-7 | . | TRBV9 | CASSILGGVDEQYF | TGTGCCAGCAGCATACTCGGCGGGGTCGACGAGCAGTACTTC
. | TRBJ2-1 | . | TRBV7-2 | CASSPLSNEQFF | TGTGCCAGCAGCCCTCTCTCCAATGAGCAGTTCTTC
TRBD1 | TRBJ2-2 | . | TRBV11-2 | CASSLVTGVVGELFF | TGTGCCAGCAGCTTAGTCACAGGGGTGGTCGGGGAGCTGTTTTTT
TRBD1 | TRBJ2-3 | . | TRBV15 | CATSRGTGGLDTQYF | TGTGCCACCAGCAGAGGGACAGGGGGCTTGGATACGCAGTATTTT
. | TRBJ1-4 | . | TRBV28 | CATLGLAFATNEKLFF | TGTGCCACCTTGGGACTCGCCTTTGCAACTAATGAAAAACTGTTTTTT
TRBD2 | TRBJ2-5 | . | TRBV7-8 | CASSVTSGITVETQYF | TGTGCCAGCAGCGTCACTAGCGGGATTACCGTAGAGACCCAGTACTTC
. | TRBJ2-7 | . | TRBV28 | CASGGPSYEQYF | TGTGCCTCCGGAGGGCCCTCCTACGAGCAGTACTTC
. | TRBJ1-1 | . | TRBV5-1 | CASSFRGGTEAFF | TGCGCCAGCAGCTTCAGGGGCGGGACTGAAGCTTTCTTT
. | TRBJ2-3 | few | TRBV27 | CASSFTGTYTDTQYF | TGTGCCAGCAGTTTTACCGGGACCTACACAGATACGCAGTATTTT